These 16 T cell receptor beta chains share one sample of origin, sequenced in a study of cytomegalovirus exposure and HLA in healthy donors. Primers for the PCR totalled 60 Vbeta and 13 Jbeta. Generated by immunoSEQ multiplex PCR, the TCRdb table keeps only in-frame clones and is missing some. This sample's table has approximately 210,000 clones. The specimen was PBMCs. Receptors were obtained from a woman in her 30s in good health and CMV-seropositive.

The CDR3 loop reads CASSLTSYYEQYF. The CDR3 DNA reads as TGTGCCAGCAGCTTGACAAGTTACTACGAGCAGTACTTC. The chain has TRBV5-6 and TRBJ2-7; D unresolved. V was cut by 1 base and J by 3 bases, with 8 bases left in between. Germline V gene data show CDR1 as SGHDT and CDR2 as YYEEEE. The CDR3 is made up of 13 amino acids.

The chain recombines TRBV5-4 with TRBJ1-6; perhaps TRBD1 as D (5 bases). Per germline, CDR1 SGHNT and CDR2 YYREEE (reference sequence). V shed 1 base and J shed 7 bases, with 9 bases lying between them. The CDR3 has 14 residues. This CDR3 reads CASSLQGRNSPLHF. The DNA for the CDR3 is TGTGCCAGCAGCTTGCAGGGTCGCAATTCACCCCTCCACTTT.

Here the CDR3 reads CASSGHVSGANVLTF. As DNA, the CDR3 is TGTGCCAGTAGTGGACACGTCTCTGGGGCCAACGTCCTGACTTTC. V usage is TRBV19 and J usage is TRBJ2-6; the D gene is possibly TRBD1 (5 bases). V lost 5 bases, J lost 0 bases, and 8 bases lay in between. There are 15 residues in the CDR3. Germline values: CDR1 LNHDA, CDR2 SQIVND (reference sequence).

V usage is TRBV7-9 and J usage is TRBJ1-4; D gene uncertain. Per the germline V gene, CDR1 is SEHNR and CDR2 is FQNEAQ (reference sequence). The V and J ends lost 8 bases and 7 bases respectively, with 17 bases between them. The CDR3 runs to 14 residues. Here the CDR3 reads CASQPLGFGEKLFF. DNA for the CDR3: TGTGCCAGCCAACCATTGGGCTTCGGTGAAAAACTGTTTTTT.

The rearrangement links TRBV11-2 to TRBJ1-1; D is undetermined. CDR1 SGHAT and CDR2 FQNNGV come from the germline V gene. This CDR3 is 14 amino acids long. V was shortened by 5 bases and J by 5 bases, with 15 bases between the two germline ends. Here the CDR3 reads CASSPEVYKTEAFF. The CDR3 coding sequence is TGTGCCAGCAGCCCCGAGGTTTACAAAACTGAAGCTTTCTTT.

The V and J genes are TRBV28 and TRBJ2-3; 7 nucleotides agree with TRBD2. In germline, CDR1 is MDHEN, CDR2 SYDVKM. The J segment lost 3 bases and the V segment lost 3 bases, leaving 6 bases of the junction unmatched. The CDR3 sequence is 15 residues long. This CDR3 is CASSLAGRGTDTQYF. The CDR3 DNA follows: TGTGCCAGCAGTTTGGCAGGGAGGGGAACAGATACGCAGTATTTT.

This chain uses TRBV2 with TRBJ1-6; maybe TRBD1 (5 bases). This CDR3 comprises 14 residues. Trimming took 4 bases from V and 12 from J, leaving 16 bases between them. The V gene's germline CDR1 is SNHLY and CDR2 FYNNEI. CDR3 residues: CASSVRGLGGPLHF. CDR3 in DNA: TGTGCCAGCAGTGTGAGGGGCCTGGGAGGACCCCTCCACTTT.

The chain employs TRBV4-3 and TRBJ2-1; TRBD1 matches at 7 bases. The V segment lost 3 bases and the J segment 3 bases; nucleotides outside the gene matches: 2. The CDR3 is 14 residues long. Germline assignment: CDR1 LGHNA and CDR2 YSLEER. CDR3 amino acids: CASSHNRGYNEQFF. The CDR3 region has the DNA TGCGCCAGCAGCCATAACAGGGGCTACAATGAGCAGTTCTTC.

The rearrangement joins TRBV18 to TRBJ1-2; TRBD1 matches 9 bases. The CDR3 spans 16 residues. From germline, CDR1 is KGHSH and CDR2 LQKENI. Germline trimming cut 3 bases from V and 7 bases from J; bases unmatched to any gene: 12. DNA for the CDR3: TGTGCCAGCTCACCCGAAACGGGACAGGGTATGGGTGGCTACACCTTC. This sequence encodes CASSPETGQGMGGYTF.

Written as DNA, the CDR3 is TGTGCCAGCAGTGAATACGGGGGGCTCGGAAACACCATATATTTT. As protein: CASSEYGGLGNTIYF. The chain employs TRBV2 and TRBJ1-3; D may be TRBD1 (6 bases). The CDR3 runs 15 residues. The germline CDR1 and CDR2 sequences are SNHLY and FYNNEI. Between the trimmed V and J ends, which lost 2 bases and 4 bases, there was a span of 12 bases.

J is TRBJ2-5 and V is TRBV29-1; TRBD1 matches at 7 bases. Germline lookup yields CDR1 SQVTM and CDR2 ANQGSEA. V gave up 4 bases and J gave up 6 bases; unmatched junction bases: 8. CDR3 length equals 13 residues. The CDR3 region has the DNA TGCAGCGTTGGGGTAGGGGGCGCGCAGACCCAGTACTTC. It specifies CSVGVGGAQTQYF.

The chain carries TRBV5-5 and TRBJ1-5; no reliable D call. The CDR3 sequence is 13 residues long. From germline, CDR1 is SGHKS and CDR2 YYEKEE (reference sequence). With 0 bases removed from V and 6 bases from J, the gap between germline ends came to 7 bases. CDR3 loop: CASSLESRQPQHF. CDR3 sequence (DNA): TGTGCCAGCAGCTTGGAGAGCCGTCAGCCCCAGCATTTT.

V is TRBV7-9 and J is TRBJ2-5, with 10 bases fitting TRBD2. CDR3 length equals 15 residues. J lost 3 bases, V lost 5 bases, and 6 bases had no gene match. Germline assignment: CDR1 SEHNR and CDR2 FQNEAQ (reference sequence). CDR3 in amino acids: CASSPGLAHEETQYF. The CDR3 DNA reads TGTGCCAGCAGCCCGGGACTAGCGCACGAAGAGACCCAGTACTTC.

The rearrangement uses TRBV15 and TRBJ1-2; tentatively, D is TRBD1 (6 bases). Germline V gene sequence: CDR1 LNHNV, CDR2 YYDKDF (reference sequence). V lost 0 bases to trimming and J lost 0 bases, with 17 bases between them. This CDR3 contains 18 residues. CDR3: CATSRETGLPPANYGYTF. The CDR3, as DNA: TGTGCCACCAGCAGAGAGACAGGCCTCCCCCCCGCTAACTATGGCTACACCTTC.

The chain combines TRBV6-4 with TRBJ1-2, with 12 bases fitting TRBD1. The CDR3 length is 17 residues. From germline, CDR1 is MRHNA and CDR2 SNTAGT. The trim removed 8 bases at V and 7 bases at J, leaving 17 bases unmatched. CDR3 in amino acids: CASPNRDRGHPTGGYTF. CDR3 coding DNA: TGTGCCAGCCCGAACCGGGACAGGGGGCACCCCACTGGTGGCTACACCTTC.

The chain has TRBV5-1 and TRBJ1-1; D is perhaps TRBD1 (6 bases). Trimming left V 4 bases short and J 1 base short, with 17 bases between. The CDR3 totals 16 residues. Germline CDR1 and CDR2: SGHRS and YFSETQ. CDR3 sequence: CASSPSGQSKNTEAFF. The CDR3 DNA reads as TGCGCCAGCAGCCCTTCGGGACAAAGTAAGAACACTGAAGCTTTCTTT. The entire variable domain, with the rest obtained from reference TRBV5-1 and TRBJ1-1, is as follows: KAGVTQTPRYLIKTRGQQVTLSCSPISGHRSVSWYQQTPGQGLQFLFEYFSETQRNKGNFPGRFSGRQFSNSRSEMNVSTLELGDSALYLCASSPSGQSKNTEAFFGQGTRLTVV.